What follows are 19 T cell receptor beta chains derived from one specimen sequenced in a study of T cells expressing NK-cell markers. TCRdb re-called the 5' RACE reads, yielding one record per CDR3 amino acid sequence without DNA. The sample holds about 390,000 distinct CDR3 sequences. Sequences were obtained from blood T cells: a sorted CD56 or NKG2C T cell subset, CD4+ or CD8+ T cells, or bulk PBMC T cells (not recorded which). The receptors stem from a woman aged 45-60 years in good health.

The genes are TRBV12-3 or TRBV12-4 and TRBJ2-2; TCRdb picks TRBD2, but there is no DNA to check that call. The CDR3 has 18 residues. This chain's CDR3 is CASSLAASGRSILGELFF.

The chain carries TRBV3-1 and TRBJ1-6. This CDR3 has 13 amino acids. Germline assignment: CDR1 LGHDT and CDR2 YNNKEL (reference sequence). CDR3 protein: CASSPSMNSPLHF.

V usage is TRBV5-1 and J usage is TRBJ1-5. Germline CDR1 is SGHRS and CDR2 is YFSETQ. CDR3 length: 15 residues. CDR3 region: CASRAGGGSNQPQHF.

V is TRBV11-2 and J is TRBJ2-7; TCRdb picks TRBD2, but there is no DNA to check that call. The CDR3 spans 16 residues. Germline CDR1 SGHAT, CDR2 FQNNGV. This CDR3 is CASSFLAGGPSYEQYF.

The chain's CDR3 is CASRRVSYNEQFF. The chain combines TRBV6-5 with TRBJ2-1; TCRdb indicates TRBD2, and absent DNA this call remains unverified. This CDR3 comprises 13 residues. Germline CDR1 reads MNHEY; CDR2 reads SVGAGI.

V is TRBV9 and J is TRBJ1-2. This CDR3 has 13 residues. Germline assignment: CDR1 SGDLS and CDR2 YYNGEE. CDR3: CASSSRVDYGYTF.

The chain recombines TRBV20-1 with TRBJ2-1; no DNA is available, so the TRBD2 call from TCRdb remains unchecked. The germline gives CDR1 DFQATT, CDR2 SNEGSKA (reference sequence). This CDR3 is built from 16 residues. The CDR3 spells CSASFSGPTSYNEQFF.

The J gene is TRBJ2-1, the V gene TRBV5-1. The CDR3 totals 14 residues. Per the germline V gene, CDR1 is SGHRS and CDR2 is YFSETQ. CDR3 residues: CASSLVGVRAEQFF.

The V call is TRBV3-1, the J call TRBJ2-1. Germline lookup yields CDR1 LGHDT and CDR2 YNNKEL (reference sequence). CDR3 size: 14 residues. The CDR3: CASNQGVPSHEQFF.

This chain links TRBV5-1 with TRBJ1-1. This CDR3 spans 14 amino acids. In germline, CDR1 is SGHRS, CDR2 YFSETQ. CDR3: CASSLTVMNIEAFF. The full variable domain, its missing parts supplied by reference TRBV5-1 and TRBJ1-1, is KAGVTQTPRYLIKTRGQQVTLSCSPISGHRSVSWYQQTPGQGLQFLFEYFSETQRNKGNFPGRFSGRQFSNSRSEMNVSTLELGDSALYLCASSLTVMNIEAFFGQGTRLTVV.

This chain connects TRBV6-6 to TRBJ1-1; TCRdb's D call, TRBD1, is unchecked because there is no DNA. Germline V gene sequence: CDR1 MNHNY, CDR2 SVGAGI (reference sequence). This CDR3 region has 14 residues. CDR3 region: CASSTGSLNTEAFF.

The chain uses TRBV7-9 and TRBJ2-3; TCRdb's D gene call, TRBD1, goes unchecked for lack of DNA. Germline CDR1 reads SEHNR; CDR2 reads FQNEAQ (reference sequence). The CDR3 is made up of 15 amino acids. The CDR3 loop reads CASRKGGYGTDTQYF.

The V gene is TRBV5-5, the J gene TRBJ2-1. The CDR3 loop spans 15 amino acids. CDR1 and CDR2 from the germline V gene are SGHKS and YYEKEE (reference sequence). CDR3 loop: CASSFVVGFYNEQFF. The whole variable domain, filled in from reference TRBV5-5 and TRBJ2-1, reads DAGVTQSPTHLIKTRGQQVTLRCSPISGHKSVSWYQQVLGQGPQFIFQYYEKEERGRGNFPDRFSARQFPNYSSELNVNALLLGDSALYLCASSFVVGFYNEQFFGPGTRLTVL.

V gene TRBV18 combines with J gene TRBJ1-1. The CDR3 has 15 amino acids. CDR1 and CDR2 (germline): KGHSH, LQKENI. This CDR3 is CASSPRRLLNTEAFF.

The chain is built from TRBV27 and TRBJ2-7. This CDR3 spans 14 amino acids. The V gene's germline CDR1 is MNHEY and CDR2 SMNVEV (reference sequence). CDR3 amino acids: CASTTRAKAYEQYF.

The chain couples TRBV6-1 to TRBJ2-3; the TCRdb D gene call, TRBD1, has no DNA to confirm it. The germline CDR1 and CDR2 sequences are MNHNS and SASEGT. The CDR3 is made up of 14 amino acids. CDR3 loop: CATNRAQGSDTQYF.

This CDR3 reads CSASPTNDRAVGPQHF. The V gene is TRBV20-1, the J gene TRBJ1-5; TCRdb proposes TRBD1, but this gene call is untestable without DNA. The length of the CDR3 is 16 residues. Germline CDR1 is DFQATT and CDR2 is SNEGSKA (reference sequence).

The chain combines TRBV15 with TRBJ1-5; there is no DNA to check the TCRdb D call of TRBD1. Looked up from germline, CDR1 is LNHNV and CDR2 is YYDKDF (reference sequence). CDR3 length: 16 amino acids. This chain's CDR3 is CATSRLGQGSNQPQHF.

The V call is TRBV5-1, the J call TRBJ2-1; lacking DNA, the TRBD2 call made by TCRdb goes unchecked. This CDR3 contains 17 residues. The germline V gene has CDR1 SGHRS and CDR2 YFSETQ. The CDR3: CASSLAVVSGGTNEQFF.